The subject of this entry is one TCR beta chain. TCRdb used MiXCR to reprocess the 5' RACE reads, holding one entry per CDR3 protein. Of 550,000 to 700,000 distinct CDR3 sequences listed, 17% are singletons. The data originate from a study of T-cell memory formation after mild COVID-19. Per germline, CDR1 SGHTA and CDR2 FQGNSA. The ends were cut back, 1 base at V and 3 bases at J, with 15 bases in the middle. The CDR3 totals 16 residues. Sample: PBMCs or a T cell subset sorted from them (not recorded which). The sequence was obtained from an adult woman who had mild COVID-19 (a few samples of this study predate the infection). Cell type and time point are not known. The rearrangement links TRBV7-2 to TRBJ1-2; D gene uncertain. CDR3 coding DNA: TGTGCCAGCAGCTTAGGGTCAGACAAGTTATACTATGGCTACACCTTC. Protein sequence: CASSLGSDKLYYGYTF.